This TCR beta chain originates from a study of T cell repertoires in cytomegalovirus infection. Whole-study context: An indication of both CMV infection and matching HLA type came from public TCR beta signatures. General study results and limits: Using cumulative public TCR beta family frequency, the authors identified those who carried CMV together with the relevant HLA. Dominant in the ex vivo response were TCR beta clonotypes restricted by HLA-C and specific for CMV.

Germline V gene lookup returns CDR1 MNHEY and CDR2 SVGAGI. CDR3 length: 14 amino acids. V lost 0 bases and J 6 bases, leaving 9 bases between the germline ends. TCRdb redid the calling of the reads with MiXCR, one entry per CDR3 protein. Among about 260,000 distinct CDR3 sequences listed, 12% to 15% were seen once. The sample holds a few counts of this clonotype. Its target is not known. The chain combines TRBV6-5 with TRBJ1-5; D remains unclear. The TCR comes from a human donor in good health (CMV status not recorded). Some clones in this sample may be carry-over from other donors' samples. Sequencing used PBMCs. CDR3 nucleotide sequence: TGTGCCAGCAGTTACTCGACGGAGGGTCAGCCCCAGCATTTT. This gives the protein CASSYSTEGQPQHF.